The 17 T cell receptor beta chains below come from one sample, sequenced in a study of blood T cell repertoires in COVID-19. Clones were sequenced by immunoSEQ multiplex PCR, and TCRdb holds only the in-frame ones, with some missing. The table shows about 330,000 clones, with roughly 85% occurring only once. The sequenced sample was peripheral blood. These receptors all come from a human donor in a cohort sampled during active COVID-19.

This chain links TRBV18 with TRBJ2-2; D not resolved. V dropped 1 base and J dropped 2 bases, with 8 bases sitting between them. The CDR3 runs to 15 residues. The V gene's germline CDR1 is KGHSH and CDR2 LQKENI. CDR3: CASSPQRTNTGELFF. The CDR3 nucleotides read TGTGCCAGCTCACCACAACGAACTAACACCGGGGAGCTGTTTTTT. Full variable domain (outside the CDR3, taken from reference TRBV18 and TRBJ2-2): NAGVMQNPRHLVRRRGQEARLRCSPMKGHSHVYWYRQLPEEGLKFMVYLQKENIIDESGMPKERFSAEFPKEGPSILRIQQVVRGDSAAYFCASSPQRTNTGELFFGEGSRLTVL.

V and J are TRBV5-1 and TRBJ1-1; D uncertain. CDR1 is SGHRS, CDR2 YFSETQ, per germline. Between the trimmed V and J ends, which lost 3 bases and 0 bases, there was a span of 9 bases. CDR3 length equals 14 residues. The CDR3 sequence is CASSSQSMNTEAFF. The CDR3 nucleotides read TGCGCCAGCAGCTCACAGTCCATGAACACTGAAGCTTTCTTT.

This chain connects TRBV6-5 to TRBJ2-6; perhaps TRBD2 as D (5 bases). Germline V CDR1 and CDR2: MNHEY, SVGAGI. The V end lost 8 bases, the J end lost 4 bases, and 12 bases lay between the germline ends. The CDR3 contains 14 residues. The CDR3 bases are TGTGCCAGCCGATATGAGGGAGGGGCCAACGTCCTGACTTTC. Its protein is CASRYEGGANVLTF.

The V gene is TRBV2, the J gene TRBJ2-1; 11 bases map to TRBD2. Unmatched junction bases numbered 13, after V lost 9 bases and J lost 12 bases. CDR1 and CDR2 (germline): SNHLY, FYNNEI. The CDR3 runs to 14 residues. In DNA, the CDR3 is TGTGCCAGTATTCCGGGACTAGCGGCCCCTCGGCAGTTCTTC. It translates to CASIPGLAAPRQFF.

The rearrangement links TRBV7-9 to TRBJ2-7, with D perhaps TRBD1 (5 bases). The CDR3 has 13 amino acids. Germline values: CDR1 SEHNR, CDR2 FQNEAQ (reference sequence). Trimming shortened V by 10 bases and J by 2 bases, and 15 bases separated the two germline ends. The CDR3 spells CATSGQQTYEQYF. The CDR3 coding sequence is TGTGCCACCTCAGGGCAGCAAACCTACGAGCAGTACTTC.

The rearrangement joins TRBV11-2 to TRBJ2-2, with 10 bases that match TRBD2. V trimming: 4 bases; J trimming: 3 bases; junction bases outside the gene matches: 5. The CDR3 spans 16 residues. Germline CDR1 SGHAT, CDR2 FQNNGV. CDR3 bases: TGTGCCAGCAGCTCCGATGGACTAGCGGACACCGGGGAGCTGTTTTTT. Translated: CASSSDGLADTGELFF.

V is TRBV7-9 and J is TRBJ1-3; tentative D call: TRBD1 (6 bases). This CDR3 region has 15 residues. Germline values: CDR1 SEHNR, CDR2 FQNEAQ (reference sequence). The ends were cut back, 2 bases at V and 4 bases at J, with 12 bases in the middle. The CDR3 nucleotides are TGTGCCAGCAGCTTATCCGGGACACTCGGAAACACCATATATTTT. Its translation is CASSLSGTLGNTIYF.

This clone occurred a few times. The chain recombines TRBV6-2 or TRBV6-3 with TRBJ1-4; 10 nucleotides match TRBD1. This CDR3 is 15 amino acids long. Germline V gene sequence: CDR1 MNHEY, CDR2 SVGEGT. Germline trimming cut 6 bases from V and 7 bases from J; bases unmatched to any gene: 8. The CDR3 nucleotides read TGTGCCAGCAGCCAGGGGACAGGGGAAAGTGAAAAACTGTTTTTT. Amino acid sequence: CASSQGTGESEKLFF.

The chain uses TRBV7-9 and TRBJ2-3; D is unresolved. Trimming cost V 6 bases and J 1 base, with 8 bases left between them. CDR3 length: 13 amino acids. Germline loops: CDR1 SEHNR, CDR2 FQNEAQ (reference sequence). The CDR3 region is CASSHEGTDTQYF. The CDR3 nucleotides are TGTGCCAGCAGTCACGAGGGCACAGATACGCAGTATTTT.

The chain is built from TRBV7-2 and TRBJ2-7; 11 bases agree with TRBD1. The V and J ends lost 3 bases and 0 bases, in that order; junction bases with no gene match: 10. From germline, CDR1 is SGHTA and CDR2 FQGNSA. CDR3 size: 18 residues. The CDR3 is CASSFYGTGGLLSYEQYF. CDR3 nucleotide sequence: TGTGCCAGCAGCTTCTACGGGACAGGGGGACTACTCTCCTACGAGCAGTACTTC.

CDR3 loop: CASSSRSSGNTIYF. The CDR3, as DNA: TGTGCCAGCAGCTCCCGGTCCTCCGGAAACACCATATATTTT. V usage is TRBV5-4 and J usage is TRBJ1-3, with D hard to call. Per germline, CDR1 SGHNT and CDR2 YYREEE (reference sequence). Trimming pared 3 bases from V and 4 bases from J, leaving 11 bases between. The CDR3 extends over 14 amino acids.

The chain uses TRBV2 and TRBJ1-2; possible D gene TRBD1, 6 bases. V was cut by 7 bases and J by 8 bases, with 17 bases left in between. CDR1 and CDR2 from the germline V gene are SNHLY and FYNNEI. The CDR3 has 13 residues. The CDR3 region is CASIPQGYRGYTF. The CDR3 DNA reads as TGTGCCAGCATCCCACAGGGATATCGGGGCTACACCTTC.

This chain uses TRBV5-4 with TRBJ2-3; 8 bases fit TRBD2. CDR3 length: 16 residues. Per the germline V gene, CDR1 is SGHNT and CDR2 is YYREEE (reference sequence). The V segment lost 1 base and the J segment 3 bases; nucleotides outside the gene matches: 7. The CDR3 region has the DNA TGTGCCAGCAGCTTGCCTCGCGGGGGGTTGACAGATACGCAGTATTTT. It yields the protein CASSLPRGGLTDTQYF.

This clone is a singleton in its sample. V usage is TRBV5-1 and J usage is TRBJ2-1; 12 bases agree with TRBD2. CDR3 size: 15 residues. Trimming cost V 1 base and J 15 bases; bases outside gene matches: 11. Germline V gene lookup returns CDR1 SGHRS and CDR2 YFSETQ. CDR3 protein: CASSLKGASGGVVFF. The CDR3 nucleotides read TGCGCCAGCAGCTTGAAAGGAGCTAGCGGGGGGGTAGTGTTCTTC.

The chain links TRBV18 to TRBJ2-2; 12 nucleotides align to TRBD1. In germline, CDR1 is KGHSH, CDR2 LQKENI. The CDR3 loop spans 16 amino acids. J was trimmed by 9 bases and V by 2 bases; bases with no gene match: 7. The CDR3 coding sequence is TGTGCCAGCTCACCATCCGGGACAGGGGGCATAAGGGAGCTGTTTTTT. This sequence encodes CASSPSGTGGIRELFF.

The J gene is TRBJ1-1, the V gene TRBV5-6; D gene unclear. Germline loops: CDR1 SGHDT, CDR2 YYEEEE. The ends were cut back, 0 bases at V and 5 bases at J, with 17 bases in the middle. This CDR3 has 16 residues. As DNA, the CDR3 is TGTGCCAGCAGCTTGGGTCAGACAAACTTTGGGACTGAAGCTTTCTTT. Its protein is CASSLGQTNFGTEAFF. The full variable domain, completed using reference TRBV5-6 and TRBJ1-1, is DAGVTQSPTHLIKTRGQQVTLRCSPKSGHDTVSWYQQALGQGPQFIFQYYEEEERQRGNFPDRFSGHQFPNYSSELNVNALLLGDSALYLCASSLGQTNFGTEAFFGQGTRLTVV.

The chain recombines TRBV7-9 with TRBJ2-3; a possible D gene is TRBD2 (6 bases). Germline V gives CDR1 SEHNR, CDR2 FQNEAQ (reference sequence). CDR3 length equals 16 residues. Trimming cost V 0 bases and J 2 bases, with 12 bases left between them. CDR3 in DNA: TGTGCCAGCAGCTTAGCGGGGGGATCTTACACAGATACGCAGTATTTT. Protein product: CASSLAGGSYTDTQYF.